The T cell receptor (beta chain) described here comes from a study of cytotoxic CD8 clonotypes in ibrutinib-treated CLL. Overall study: Response material was collected after a median around 12 months of treatment, range 6 to 36.

CDR1 is SNHLY and CDR2 is FYNNEI in the germline V gene. The CDR3 has 13 residues. The V segment lost 8 bases and the J segment 9 bases; nucleotides outside the gene matches: 9. Only a few counts were recorded for this clone. Its antigen remains unknown. Libraries were prepared by immunoSEQ multiplex PCR; TCRdb keeps only in-frame clonotypes and omits some of them. The sample carries nearly 25,000 clones, 55% to 85% recorded once. Findings and limits, study-wide: Clonality climbed at ibrutinib response, then dropped toward baseline at progression.

Sample: PBMCs, taken after 12 months of ibrutinib treatment. The chain joins TRBV2 to TRBJ1-2; 10 bases align to TRBD1. This receptor was identified in a human donor with chronic lymphocytic leukemia. The CDR3 region has the DNA TGTGCCAGCCGGACAGGGGGGTTACGAAGCTACACCTTC. It translates to CASRTGGLRSYTF.